This record looks at one TCR beta chain sequence and its context. No conserved phenylalanine or tryptophan is present at the end of the CDR3, so a read error is the likely explanation. Because the CDR3's place on the DNA is in doubt, the DNA is left out and the CDR3 is given as listed by TCRdb. The CDR3 has 8 residues if both end residues are counted. CDR1 is MNHNS, CDR2 SASEGT, per germline. MiXCR, applied by TCRdb to the PCR reads, yields one record per CDR3 protein. The sample has about 84,000 distinct CDR3 sequences, roughly 51% seen once. The record originates from a study of CDR3 diversity in severe acne.

This sequence joins TRBV6-1 and TRBJ1-6. Sequencing was carried out using blood. This sequence was found in a male donor in good health, without acne. The CDR3 is CASSERAE.